The 22 T cell receptor beta chains below all came from one sample that was sequenced in a study of blood T cell repertoires in COVID-19. Produced via immunoSEQ multiplex PCR; TCRdb's table is partial and in-frame only. The data show about 140,000 clones, under 85% seen once. Sequenced input: PBMCs or T cells enriched from blood (not recorded which). The origin of the receptors is a woman aged 18 to 35 who had been exposed to COVID-19.

The chain has TRBV7-2 and TRBJ2-5; 14 bases fit TRBD2. The V segment lost 5 bases and the J segment 4 bases; nucleotides outside the gene matches: 6. The V gene's germline CDR1 is SGHTA and CDR2 FQGNSA. The CDR3 contains 16 residues. CDR3 nucleotides: TGTGCCAGCAGCCGGGGACTAGCGGGAGTAGGAGAGACCCAGTACTTC. Protein product: CASSRGLAGVGETQYF.

The chain links TRBV30 to TRBJ2-7, with 7 bases fitting TRBD2. The CDR3 is 13 amino acids. J gave up 2 bases and V 3 bases, and 4 bases lay outside the gene matches. Germline CDR1 is GTSNPN and CDR2 is SVGIG (reference sequence). The CDR3: CAWSSSGTYEQYF. DNA for the CDR3: TGTGCCTGGAGCTCCAGCGGGACCTACGAGCAGTACTTC.

V is TRBV5-1 and J is TRBJ2-2; 10 positions match TRBD2. In germline, CDR1 is SGHRS, CDR2 YFSETQ. CDR3 size: 17 residues. The V and J ends lost 1 base and 5 bases, in that order; junction bases with no gene match: 8. This chain's CDR3 is CASSLSSGRAGTGELFF. The CDR3 nucleotides read TGCGCCAGCAGCTTGTCCAGCGGGAGGGCCGGAACCGGGGAGCTGTTTTTT. The full variable domain, in which reference TRBV5-1 and TRBJ2-2 provide the parts outside the CDR3, is KAGVTQTPRYLIKTRGQQVTLSCSPISGHRSVSWYQQTPGQGLQFLFEYFSETQRNKGNFPGRFSGRQFSNSRSEMNVSTLELGDSALYLCASSLSSGRAGTGELFFGEGSRLTVL.

This sequence joins TRBV7-6 and TRBJ2-1; 8 positions match TRBD2. Losses at the gene ends were 1 base for V and 9 bases for J; bases not matched to a gene: 11. The CDR3 has 16 residues. CDR1 and CDR2 from the germline V gene are SGHVS and FNYEAQ. For the CDR3, the DNA is TGTGCCAGCAGCTTAGGTTTCGGGGGGGCATCCGGTGAGCAGTTCTTC. Protein product: CASSLGFGGASGEQFF.

The J gene is TRBJ2-6, the V gene TRBV5-1, with 10 bases that match TRBD2. There are 19 residues in the CDR3. CDR1 SGHRS and CDR2 YFSETQ come from the germline V gene. V gave up 4 bases and J gave up 4 bases; unmatched junction bases: 14. Here the CDR3 reads CASSPVGTSDSAGANVLTF. The CDR3 DNA reads as TGCGCCAGCAGCCCCGTGGGGACTAGCGATTCCGCCGGGGCCAACGTCCTGACTTTC.

As for this clone: Other DNA sequences in the same sample also yield this CDR3. The chain uses TRBV9 and TRBJ2-2; TRBD2 matches at 9 bases. From germline, CDR1 is SGDLS and CDR2 YYNGEE. CDR3 length: 14 amino acids. V trimming: 0 bases; J trimming: 6 bases; junction bases outside the gene matches: 0. In DNA form, the CDR3 reads TGTGCCAGCAGCGTAGTAGCGGGGGCCGGGGAGCTGTTTTTT. Protein: CASSVVAGAGELFF. Supplemented by reference TRBV9 and TRBJ2-2, the full variable domain reads DSGVTQTPKHLITATGQRVTLRCSPRSGDLSVYWYQQSLDQGLQFLIQYYNGEERAKGNILERFSAQQFPDLHSELNLSSLELGDSALYFCASSVVAGAGELFFGEGSRLTVL.

This chain links TRBV24-1 with TRBJ2-1, with D unclear. From germline, CDR1 is KGHDR and CDR2 SFDVKD. The V and J ends lost 9 bases and 8 bases respectively, with 4 bases between them. The CDR3 covers 9 residues. This CDR3 reads CATLDEQFF. The CDR3 DNA follows: TGTGCCACCCTAGATGAGCAGTTCTTC.

This clone was found a few times. CDR3 nucleotide sequence: TGTGCCAGTAGTATTGGACAGATCACAGGGGATGAGCAGTTCTTC. Encoded protein: CASSIGQITGDEQFF. The V gene is TRBV19, the J gene TRBJ2-1; 7 positions match TRBD1. The ends lost 3 bases at V and 8 bases at J; junction bases unmatched: 10. Germline V gene sequence: CDR1 LNHDA, CDR2 SQIVND (reference sequence). The CDR3 consists of 15 residues.

The rearrangement uses TRBV6-2 or TRBV6-3 and TRBJ2-6, with 8 positions matching TRBD1. V was pared by 6 bases and J by 2 bases, with 12 bases of the junction left unmatched. The CDR3 contains 18 residues. The germline CDR1 and CDR2 sequences are MNHEY and SVGEGT. The CDR3 sequence is CASSTFGQGSAGANVLTF. DNA for the CDR3: TGTGCCAGCAGCACATTCGGACAGGGAAGTGCTGGGGCCAACGTCCTGACTTTC.

J is TRBJ2-7 and V is TRBV5-4; TRBD2 matches at 8 bases. From germline, CDR1 is SGHNT and CDR2 YYREEE (reference sequence). V trimming: 0 bases; J trimming: 1 base; junction bases outside the gene matches: 12. The CDR3 has 18 amino acids. This chain's CDR3 is CASSLGGPLAGLSYEQYF. CDR3 coding DNA: TGTGCCAGCAGCTTGGGGGGACCTTTAGCGGGACTATCCTACGAGCAGTACTTC. Together with reference TRBV5-4 and TRBJ2-7, the CDR3 gives the full variable domain: ETGVTQSPTHLIKTRGQQVTLRCSSQSGHNTVSWYQQALGQGPQFIFQYYREEENGRGNFPPRFSGLQFPNYSSELNVNALELDDSALYLCASSLGGPLAGLSYEQYFGPGTRLTVT.

The chain is built from TRBV18 and TRBJ2-7; D is uncertain. CDR1 and CDR2 (germline): KGHSH, LQKENI. The CDR3 runs 13 residues. Trimming removed 2 bases from V and 7 bases from J, with 12 bases in between. CDR3 protein: CASSPDKVGEQYF. Written as DNA, the CDR3 is TGTGCCAGCTCACCAGACAAGGTAGGAGAGCAGTACTTC.

The V gene is TRBV15, the J gene TRBJ2-6; TRBD1 agrees at 8 bases. CDR1 and CDR2 (germline): LNHNV, YYDKDF (reference sequence). This CDR3 region has 16 residues. After removal of 3 bases from V and 4 bases from J, the junction contained 5 bases not matched to a gene. CDR3 nucleotides: TGTGCCACCAGCAGCGGACAGGGTTCAGGGGCCAACGTCCTGACTTTC. Amino acids: CATSSGQGSGANVLTF.

The chain employs TRBV10-3 and TRBJ2-3; 7 nucleotides align to TRBD2. This CDR3 has 19 residues. V was pared by 2 bases and J by 0 bases, with 14 bases of the junction left unmatched. Per germline, CDR1 ENHRY and CDR2 SYGVKD. Here the CDR3 reads CAISEPPTGGITSTDTQYF. Here the CDR3 DNA reads TGTGCCATCAGTGAGCCCCCCACGGGAGGCATTACTAGCACAGATACGCAGTATTTT.

The chain recombines TRBV27 with TRBJ2-2; no firm D call. The CDR3 is made up of 14 amino acids. V was trimmed by 1 base and J by 6 bases, leaving 9 bases between them. From germline, CDR1 is MNHEY and CDR2 SMNVEV (reference sequence). This chain's CDR3 is CASSLWRQAGELFF. CDR3 in DNA: TGTGCCAGCAGTTTATGGCGACAAGCCGGGGAGCTGTTTTTT.

J is TRBJ1-6 and V is TRBV5-8, with 7 positions matching TRBD1. After removal of 0 bases from V and 4 bases from J, the junction contained 1 base not matched to a gene. The V gene's germline CDR1 is SGHTS and CDR2 YDEGEE. The CDR3 spans 15 residues. The chain's CDR3 is CASSLGQGYNSPLHF. Here the CDR3 DNA reads TGTGCCAGCAGCTTGGGACAGGGATATAATTCACCCCTCCACTTT.

This clone has just one count. The J gene is TRBJ1-5, the V gene TRBV7-9; no firm D call. This CDR3 has 12 residues. The V gene's germline CDR1 is SEHNR and CDR2 FQNEAQ (reference sequence). The V and J ends lost 5 bases and 7 bases respectively, with 9 bases between them. This chain's CDR3 is CASSASGQPQHF. CDR3 bases: TGTGCCAGCAGCGCCTCCGGGCAGCCCCAGCATTTT.

The chain has TRBV11-2 and TRBJ2-1, with D possibly matching TRBD1 (6 bases). V was clipped by 0 bases and J by 0 bases, with 15 bases between them. This CDR3 is 18 amino acids long. Looked up from germline, CDR1 is SGHAT and CDR2 is FQNNGV. The CDR3: CASSLDVVAGASYNEQFF. The CDR3 DNA follows: TGTGCCAGCAGCTTAGATGTTGTGGCAGGGGCCTCCTACAATGAGCAGTTCTTC.

The V gene is TRBV7-9, the J gene TRBJ2-5, with 9 bases fitting TRBD2. Germline assignment: CDR1 SEHNR and CDR2 FQNEAQ (reference sequence). The CDR3 has 14 residues. V lost 4 bases and J lost 3; bases outside the gene matches: 3. CDR3 residues: CASSYRTSEETQYF. The CDR3 coding sequence is TGTGCCAGCAGCTATAGGACTAGCGAAGAGACCCAGTACTTC.

This rearrangement joins TRBV28 to TRBJ2-7; TRBD1 aligns across 9 bases. With 3 bases clipped from V and 4 bases from J, the junction kept 10 bases outside the gene matches. The CDR3 is 16 residues long. Germline CDR1 reads MDHEN; CDR2 reads SYDVKM. This CDR3 is CASSLPIGQGRYEQYF. The CDR3 DNA reads as TGTGCCAGCAGTTTGCCCATAGGACAGGGGAGGTACGAGCAGTACTTC.

The chain carries TRBV5-6 and TRBJ1-2; 8 nucleotides match TRBD1. CDR3 length: 18 residues. The V gene end was trimmed by 0 bases and the J gene end by 5 bases; junction bases not matched to a gene: 15. Germline V lookup: CDR1 SGHDT, CDR2 YYEEEE. This chain's CDR3 is CASSLDEGTGTSAYGYTF. The CDR3 region has the DNA TGTGCCAGCAGCTTGGATGAGGGGACAGGCACTAGCGCGTATGGCTACACCTTC.

The chain employs TRBV7-2 and TRBJ2-3, with D perhaps matching TRBD2 (5 bases). Germline V gene data show CDR1 as SGHTA and CDR2 as FQGNSA. The CDR3 is made up of 16 amino acids. Trimming took off 7 bases at V and 4 bases at J, with 21 bases between the two ends. CDR3 in amino acids: CASTGPPLGAADTQYF. As DNA, the CDR3 is TGTGCCAGCACCGGGCCCCCACTAGGCGCGGCAGATACGCAGTATTTT.

The rearrangement uses TRBV6-5 and TRBJ2-5; D is unresolved. This CDR3 region has 10 residues. Trimming stripped 7 bases from V and 4 bases from J, with 4 bases between. Germline lookup yields CDR1 MNHEY and CDR2 SVGAGI. CDR3 amino acids: CASTGETQYF. In DNA, the CDR3 is TGTGCCAGCACGGGAGAGACCCAGTACTTC.